Below, 17 T cell receptor beta chains from the same sample are listed, as sequenced in a study of shared clonotypes between healthy human individuals. This table comes from immunoSEQ multiplex PCR, and its TCRdb copy is limited to in-frame clones, with some not included. The sample has 300,000 to 400,000 clones, 87% seen once. The specimen sequenced was memory CD8+ T cells sorted from blood. Subset indicated: CD45RO+ cells pooled with CCR7-negative TemRA cells. These receptors were taken from a man younger than 35 in good health.

J is TRBJ2-2 and V is TRBV7-2; possibly TRBD1 for D (6 bases). This CDR3 spans 14 amino acids. V gave up 2 bases and J gave up 11 bases, with 15 bases separating them. Germline loops: CDR1 SGHTA, CDR2 FQGNSA. CDR3 nucleotide sequence: TGTGCCAGCAGCTTATTGTACCGACAGGACGAGCTGTTTTTT. Protein: CASSLLYRQDELFF.

The chain combines TRBV2 with TRBJ2-2; TRBD2 matches 16 bases. Trimming removed 6 bases from V and 9 bases from J; junction bases left unmatched: 4. Germline assignment: CDR1 SNHLY and CDR2 FYNNEI. This CDR3 has 15 amino acids. As DNA, the CDR3 is TGTGCCAGCAGGACGGGACTAGCGGGAGGGAGGGAGCTGTTTTTT. Translation: CASRTGLAGGRELFF.

This clone was recorded many times. Other DNA sequences in this specimen translate into the identical CDR3. The chain recombines TRBV6-1 with TRBJ1-5, with 11 bases aligning to TRBD1. Germline-derived CDR1 and CDR2 are MNHNS and SASEGT. This CDR3 contains 14 residues. The V and J ends lost 4 bases and 7 bases, in that order; junction bases with no gene match: 3. The CDR3 reads CASSGTGGRQPQHF. For the CDR3, the DNA is TGTGCCAGCAGTGGGACAGGGGGCAGACAGCCCCAGCATTTT.

The gene calls are TRBV4-3 and TRBJ1-1; D is uncertain. V lost 0 bases and J 8 bases, leaving 10 bases between the germline ends. Per germline, CDR1 LGHNA and CDR2 YSLEER. The CDR3 spans 13 residues. CDR3 in amino acids: CASSQDGISEAFF. The CDR3 bases are TGCGCCAGCAGCCAAGATGGTATCAGCGAAGCTTTCTTT.

Comments on this clone: This likely came from a read error, as a far larger clone is one base away. The J gene is TRBJ2-7, the V gene TRBV6-6; unclear D gene. Looked up from germline, CDR1 is MNHNY and CDR2 is SVGAGI (reference sequence). The V end was cut by 1 base, the J end by 2 bases, with 3 bases between. The CDR3 totals 12 residues. The CDR3 is CASSYCPYEQYF. The CDR3 coding sequence is TGTGCCAGCAGTTACTGCCCCTACGAGCAGTACTTC.

A word on this clone: Other DNA sequences within the sample encode an identical CDR3. The CDR3 sequence: CASSFGTNYEQYF. For the CDR3, the DNA is TGCGCCAGCAGCTTCGGCACCAACTACGAGCAGTACTTC. V usage is TRBV5-1 and J usage is TRBJ2-7; D is unresolved. The germline V gene has CDR1 SGHRS and CDR2 YFSETQ. The CDR3 runs 13 residues. V was clipped by 2 bases and J by 3 bases, with 9 bases between them. Using reference TRBV5-1 and TRBJ2-7 for the parts outside the CDR3, the full variable domain is KAGVTQTPRYLIKTRGQQVTLSCSPISGHRSVSWYQQTPGQGLQFLFEYFSETQRNKGNFPGRFSGRQFSNSRSEMNVSTLELGDSALYLCASSFGTNYEQYFGPGTRLTVT.

With respect to this clone: Germline and junction disagree at one end, which may indicate a read error. The rearrangement uses TRBV7-7 and TRBJ2-2; no reliable D call. The germline V gene encodes CDR1 SSHAT and CDR2 FNYEAQ (reference sequence). The CDR3 consists of 14 residues. The CDR3 spells CASSSQSNTGELFF. For the CDR3, the DNA is TGTGCTAGCAGCTCTCAATCGAACACCGGGGAGCTGTTTTTT. The full variable domain, its missing parts supplied by reference TRBV7-7 and TRBJ2-2, is GAGVSQSPRYKVTKRGQDVTLRCDPISSHATLYWYQQALGQGPEFLTYFNYEAQPDKSGLPSDRFSAERPEGSISTLTIQRTEQRDSAMYRCASSSQSNTGELFFGEGSRLTVL.

The chain uses TRBV19 and TRBJ2-7; 8 nucleotides agree with TRBD2. The CDR3 is made up of 15 amino acids. Germline V gives CDR1 LNHDA, CDR2 SQIVND (reference sequence). V lost 3 bases to trimming and J lost 7 bases; unmatched junction nucleotides: 11. The CDR3 spells CASSISAGARWEQYF. CDR3 DNA: TGTGCCAGTAGTATTTCAGCGGGGGCCCGCTGGGAGCAGTACTTC.

The chain links TRBV7-6 to TRBJ2-3; TRBD2 matches at 8 bases. The trim removed 0 bases at V and 0 bases at J, leaving 11 bases unmatched. The length of the CDR3 is 19 residues. CDR1 and CDR2 from the germline V gene are SGHVS and FNYEAQ. The CDR3 here is CASSLAQLADRHSTDTQYF. The CDR3 DNA is TGTGCCAGCAGCTTAGCGCAACTAGCGGACCGTCATAGCACAGATACGCAGTATTTT.

This clone was observed once. The chain joins TRBV28 to TRBJ2-7; D unresolved. Germline V gives CDR1 MDHEN, CDR2 SYDVKM. This CDR3 is built from 10 residues. Deletions cut 4 bases from V and 6 bases from J, with 4 bases between. The CDR3 loop reads CASSSLEQYF. For the CDR3, the DNA is TGTGCCAGCAGTTCCCTCGAGCAGTACTTC. The complete variable domain, with remaining parts taken from reference TRBV28 and TRBJ2-7, reads DVKVTQSSRYLVKRTGEKVFLECVQDMDHENMFWYRQDPGLGLRLIYFSYDVKMKEKGDIPEGYSVSREKKERFSLILESASTNQTSMYLCASSSLEQYFGPGTRLTVT.

The table lists this clone with a count of one. The rearrangement links TRBV4-1 to TRBJ1-4; no clear D gene. The CDR3 runs to 16 residues. V lost 2 bases and J lost 2, with 12 bases in between. The germline CDR1 and CDR2 sequences are MGHRA and YSYEKL. In DNA, the CDR3 is TGCGCCAGCAGCCAAATAACGGCGGATACTAATGAAAAACTGTTTTTT. As protein: CASSQITADTNEKLFF.

The gene calls are TRBV27 and TRBJ1-2; unclear D gene. CDR1 and CDR2 (germline): MNHEY, SMNVEV (reference sequence). The CDR3 has 13 amino acids. V lost 5 bases, J lost 7 bases, and 14 bases lay in between. The CDR3 DNA sequence: TGTGCCAGCAGTACCACCCCAATAGGTGGCTACACCTTC. This codes for CASSTTPIGGYTF.

The chain carries TRBV10-1 and TRBJ2-3; TRBD2 matches at 8 bases. Germline trimming cut 0 bases from V and 4 bases from J; bases unmatched to any gene: 3. The CDR3 sequence is 15 residues long. Germline assignment: CDR1 WNHNN and CDR2 SYGVQD (reference sequence). In DNA, the CDR3 is TGCGCCAGCAGTGAGTCTAGCGGGGTCCCAGATACGCAGTATTTT. This translates into CASSESSGVPDTQYF.

This clone was picked up many times. The J gene is TRBJ2-3, the V gene TRBV6-6; D is undetermined. The CDR3 has 13 amino acids. Germline-derived CDR1 and CDR2 are MNHNY and SVGAGI (reference sequence). V lost 4 bases to trimming and J lost 9 bases, with 14 bases between them. The DNA for the CDR3 is TGTGCCAGCAGTTTCCCCGGTGGAGAAACGCAGTATTTT. This translates into CASSFPGGETQYF.

About this clone itself: This likely traces to a read error, being one base from a far larger clone. The CDR3 protein is CASSLGAYGYTF. The CDR3 DNA reads as TGTGCCAGCAGCTTAGGCGCCTATGGCTACACCTTC. The chain couples TRBV7-9 to TRBJ1-2, with D uncertain. Germline CDR1 reads SEHNR; CDR2 reads FQNEAQ (reference sequence). The CDR3 runs to 12 residues. The V gene lost 1 base and the J gene lost 4 bases, with 4 bases spanning the gap.

This chain uses TRBV9 with TRBJ1-1; 7 bases match TRBD1. CDR1 is SGDLS, CDR2 YYNGEE, per germline. V trimming: 0 bases; J trimming: 0 bases; junction bases outside the gene matches: 2. The CDR3 has 15 amino acids. In nucleotides, the CDR3 is TGTGCCAGCAGCGTAGGACAGGGAGTGAACACTGAAGCTTTCTTT. It codes for CASSVGQGVNTEAFF.

V is TRBV19 and J is TRBJ1-1, with 7 bases identical to TRBD1. The CDR3 is 13 residues long. The V gene end was trimmed by 6 bases and the J gene end by 4 bases; junction bases not matched to a gene: 5. CDR1 LNHDA and CDR2 SQIVND come from the germline V gene (reference sequence). This CDR3 is CASRTGFTTEAFF. The CDR3 DNA reads TGTGCCAGTAGGACAGGGTTTACCACTGAAGCTTTCTTT.